Listed here are 5 T cell receptor beta chains from one sample, sequenced in a study of control samples from healthy donors and cancer patients. Measured with immunoSEQ multiplex PCR; TCRdb has only the in-frame clones, and not every one. There are about 150,000 clones in the sample; over 85% occur only once, and less than 6% lies in the top ten. The material sequenced was blood. These receptors were taken from a man between 18 and 35 years old in good health.

The chain has TRBV27 and TRBJ2-7; D possibly corresponds to TRBD1 (6 bases). V was clipped by 0 bases and J by 1 base, with 16 bases between them. CDR1 and CDR2 (germline): MNHEY, SMNVEV (reference sequence). The CDR3 covers 17 residues. CDR3 in DNA: TGTGCCAGCAGTTTATCTGGGGGCAGGGTGGCGTCCTACGAGCAGTACTTC. Translation gives CASSLSGGRVASYEQYF.

A single count supports this clone. V is TRBV30 and J is TRBJ2-1; TRBD1 might be the D (5 bases). Germline CDR1 reads GTSNPN; CDR2 reads SVGIG (reference sequence). V dropped 2 bases and J dropped 5 bases, with 10 bases sitting between them. This CDR3 region has 13 residues. CDR3 amino acids: CAWSPRRDNEQFF. Here the CDR3 DNA reads TGTGCCTGGAGTCCCCGCAGGGACAATGAGCAGTTCTTC.

CDR3 DNA: TGTGCCAGCAGCGTCGGTAGCTCCTACGAGCAGTACTTC. It translates to CASSVGSSYEQYF. The V gene is TRBV11-1, the J gene TRBJ2-7; D is unresolved. Trimming pared 5 bases from V and 0 bases from J, leaving 8 bases between. The CDR3 spans 13 residues. Germline lookup yields CDR1 SGHAT and CDR2 FQDESV (reference sequence).

V usage is TRBV6-2 or TRBV6-3 and J usage is TRBJ1-5, with 9 bases identical to TRBD1. Trimming took 2 bases from V and 2 from J; bases not matched to a gene: 13. Germline loops: CDR1 MNHEY, CDR2 SVGEGT. The CDR3 is made up of 19 amino acids. The CDR3 is CASSYPIGQGRLGNQPQHF. DNA of the CDR3: TGTGCCAGCAGTTACCCCATAGGACAGGGGAGATTGGGCAATCAGCCCCAGCATTTT.

This sequence joins TRBV5-8 and TRBJ1-2; 9 bases agree with TRBD1. J lost 7 bases, V lost 4 bases, and 11 bases had no gene match. The CDR3 is 15 amino acids. Germline V lookup: CDR1 SGHTS, CDR2 YDEGEE. The CDR3 region has the DNA TGTGCCAGCAGCAACCTTTACACAGGGGGCCTTGGCTACACCTTC. Translation gives CASSNLYTGGLGYTF.